This TCR beta chain is drawn from a study of T cell changes during pregnancy in multiple sclerosis. The protocol was immunoSEQ multiplex PCR, while the TCRdb copy is restricted to in-frame clones and leaves out a portion. Of about 18,000 clones in the sample, around 87% were seen once. The material sequenced was CD8+ T cells from peripheral blood mononuclear cells, taken in the third trimester of pregnancy. The sequence was collected from a female donor in good health, enrolled as a control in a pregnancy study.

CDR3 protein: CAVIDRRRSGELFF. Written as DNA, the CDR3 is TGTGCCGTTATAGACAGGAGGAGATCCGGGGAGCTGTTTTTT. This rearrangement joins TRBV30 to TRBJ2-2, with a possible D match to TRBD1 (6 bases). The V and J ends lost 8 bases and 6 bases respectively, with 19 bases between them. This CDR3 spans 14 amino acids. Looked up from germline, CDR1 is GTSNPN and CDR2 is SVGIG (reference sequence).